This TCR beta chain was identified in a study of cytomegalovirus exposure and HLA in healthy donors. Study-wide background: Earlier work reported some 110 million unique TCR beta sequences from 180 million or so T cells. HLA-typed donors were the source of some 80 million unique TCRs, which an early data release held. Study conclusions and caveats: Among the CMV-associated chains, three were confirmed in vitro as specific for CMV antigens.

The CDR3 sequence is 15 residues long. With 0 bases removed from V and 6 bases from J, the gap between germline ends came to 14 bases. Germline lookup yields CDR1 LGHNA and CDR2 YSLEER. As to this clone: The antigen remains unidentified.

The PCR used 60 Vbeta and 13 Jbeta primers. The data were produced by immunoSEQ multiplex PCR, yet TCRdb's version contains in-frame clones alone and is incomplete. The profile shows some 140,000 clones, around 74% of them singletons. The origin of this receptor is a young man in good health and CMV-seronegative. J is TRBJ1-1 and V is TRBV4-3; D remains ambiguous. The sample taken for sequencing was PBMCs. This chain's CDR3 is CASSQDEEGIAEAFF. The CDR3, as DNA: TGCGCCAGCAGCCAAGATGAGGAGGGAATAGCTGAAGCTTTCTTT.